The rows below give T cell receptor beta chains drawn from one sample of a study of CD8+ T cells in alopecia areata. The method was immunoSEQ multiplex PCR; TCRdb's version includes in-frame clones alone and lacks a portion of them. The sample gives some 220,000 clones, around three fifths of which show up once; 1.6% is in the top ten. The material was CD4+ T cells sorted from blood, obtained at week 4, from a patient treated with tofacitinib. The receptors shown here come from a human donor with alopecia areata. The CDR3 runs from the conserved cysteine through the conserved F or W. D genes are given only for firm matches. Clone size, where shown, is once, few, many, or a class for clones that have expanded.

j_call cdr3_length clone_size d_call v_call cdr3_aa cdr3_nt
TRBJ2-1 13 - - TRBV29-1 CSVSGDSYNEQFF TGCAGCGTCAGTGGGGACTCCTACAATGAGCAGTTCTTC
TRBJ2-7 14 - TRBD1 TRBV11-2 CASSLAGQGGEQYF TGTGCCAGCAGCTTAGCGGGACAGGGTGGCGAGCAGTACTTC
TRBJ2-4 15 - - TRBV25-1 CASSESGERKNIQYF TGTGCCAGCAGTGAATCGGGGGAGAGGAAAAACATTCAGTACTTC
TRBJ1-1 14 - - TRBV29-1 CSVNAGHSNTEAFF TGCAGCGTTAACGCGGGACACTCGAACACTGAAGCTTTCTTT
TRBJ2-3 13 few - TRBV6-5 CASRVLSTDTQYF TGTGCCAGCAGAGTCCTGTCCACAGATACGCAGTATTTT
TRBJ1-1 12 - - TRBV29-1 CSVRSGTTEAFF TGCAGCGTGCGATCAGGGACCACTGAAGCTTTCTTT
TRBJ2-1 12 - TRBD2 TRBV30 CAYGSPGGEQFF TGTGCCTACGGATCGCCGGGAGGTGAGCAGTTCTTC
TRBJ2-7 13 - - TRBV29-1 CSVQRTETYEQYF TGCAGCGTCCAACGGACAGAGACCTACGAGCAGTACTTC
TRBJ2-3 12 few - TRBV29-1 CSVLTSTDTQYF TGCAGCGTCCTGACTAGCACAGATACGCAGTATTTT
TRBJ2-1 15 once - TRBV6-5 CASGVRAGRDGEQFF TGTGCCAGCGGTGTCAGGGCGGGCCGGGATGGTGAGCAGTTCTTC
TRBJ2-1 15 - TRBD2 TRBV6-1 CASSDSTSGGDEQFF TGTGCCAGCAGTGACTCGACTAGCGGGGGAGATGAGCAGTTCTTC
TRBJ1-2 14 few TRBD1 TRBV23-1 CASSQNWTGYGYTF TGCGCCAGCAGTCAGAATTGGACAGGCTATGGCTACACCTTC
TRBJ2-7 16 - - TRBV29-1 CSVVLRSPQGGVEQYF TGCAGCGTTGTATTACGGTCGCCGCAGGGAGGTGTCGAGCAGTACTTC
TRBJ2-2 14 - TRBD1 TRBV6-5 CASSRQGWSGELFF TGTGCCAGCAGTAGACAGGGTTGGTCCGGGGAGCTGTTTTTT
TRBJ2-7 14 - - TRBV7-2 CASSLGGASYEQYF TGTGCCAGCAGCTTAGGAGGGGCAAGCTACGAGCAGTACTTC
TRBJ2-5 16 - TRBD1 TRBV15 CATSRGVTGGEETQYF TGTGCCACCAGCAGGGGGGTGACAGGGGGAGAAGAGACCCAGTACTTC
TRBJ1-6 13 - - TRBV2 CASSRDSQGPLHF TGTGCCAGCAGTCGGGACTCCCAAGGGCCCCTCCACTTT
TRBJ1-2 14 - - TRBV5-6 CASSPTPGTAGYTF TGTGCCAGCAGCCCGACCCCCGGGACGGCTGGCTACACCTTC
TRBJ2-3 16 many - TRBV5-1 CASSNEPNRVADTQYF TGCGCCAGCAGCAATGAACCCAACAGGGTGGCAGATACGCAGTATTTT
TRBJ2-3 13 - - TRBV15 CATGRSHTDTQYF TGTGCCACCGGCAGGAGCCACACAGATACGCAGTATTTT
TRBJ1-2 13 once - TRBV29-1 CSVDGLVDYGYTF TGCAGCGTTGATGGGCTAGTGGACTATGGCTACACCTTC
TRBJ2-7 13 few - TRBV6-5 CASSYEPAYEQYF TGTGCCAGCAGTTACGAGCCTGCCTACGAGCAGTACTTC
TRBJ2-3 15 - TRBD2 TRBV29-1 CSVLPGLTSTDTQYF TGCAGCGTTCTCCCGGGACTAACTAGCACAGATACGCAGTATTTT
TRBJ2-3 15 - - TRBV5-1 CASSFQGKVGDTQYF TGCGCCAGCAGCTTTCAGGGAAAGGTGGGAGATACGCAGTATTTT
TRBJ1-5 12 - - TRBV7-2 CASSFLNQPQHF TGTGCCAGCAGCTTCCTCAATCAGCCCCAGCATTTT
TRBJ2-7 14 - - TRBV30 CAWSGQGGHYEQYF TGTGCCTGGAGTGGCCAGGGGGGTCATTACGAGCAGTACTTC
TRBJ2-5 15 few - TRBV27 CASSTTGLRKETQYF TGTGCCAGCAGCACAACAGGCCTTAGGAAAGAGACCCAGTACTTC
TRBJ1-2 13 - - TRBV9 CASANYPNYGYTF TGTGCCAGCGCCAACTACCCTAACTATGGCTACACCTTC
TRBJ2-4 13 few TRBD1 TRBV7-3 CASSLDREDIQYF TGTGCCAGCAGCCTGGACAGGGAAGACATTCAGTACTTC
TRBJ1-1 15 - - TRBV5-1 CASSLAVGGNTEAFF TGCGCCAGCAGCTTGGCCGTAGGTGGAAACACTGAAGCTTTCTTT
TRBJ2-3 14 medium-sized - TRBV19 CASSLTGWGDTQYF TGTGCCAGTAGTCTGACAGGTTGGGGAGATACGCAGTATTTT
TRBJ2-1 14 - TRBD2 TRBV4-1 CASSQEPRLAEQFF TGCGCCAGCAGCCAAGAACCGCGACTAGCTGAGCAGTTCTTC
TRBJ2-7 14 few TRBD1 TRBV5-6 CASSAGTVTYEQYF TGTGCCAGCAGCGCCGGGACAGTAACCTACGAGCAGTACTTC
TRBJ2-2 13 many TRBD1 TRBV30 CAWTGQGTGELFF TGTGCCTGGACCGGACAGGGCACCGGGGAGCTGTTTTTT
TRBJ1-1 14 - TRBD1 TRBV27 CASSIQGARTEAFF TGTGCCAGCAGCATTCAGGGGGCGCGCACTGAAGCTTTCTTT
TRBJ1-5 15 - - TRBV5-6 CASSLGQGRNQPQHF TGTGCCAGCAGCTTGGGGCAGGGGCGCAATCAGCCCCAGCATTTT
TRBJ2-3 12 - TRBD1 TRBV29-1 CSVDRGADTQYF TGCAGCGTGGACAGGGGTGCGGATACGCAGTATTTT
TRBJ1-5 14 - TRBD1 TRBV30 CAWSGTGRYQPQHF TGTGCCTGGAGCGGGACAGGTCGGTATCAGCCCCAGCATTTT
TRBJ1-2 11 - - TRBV29-1 CSVEGPEGYTF TGCAGCGTTGAAGGGCCGGAAGGCTACACCTTC
TRBJ2-7 14 once - TRBV30 CAWSRKGSSYEQYF TGTGCCTGGAGTCGGAAGGGAAGCTCCTACGAGCAGTACTTC
TRBJ2-7 13 few - TRBV10-3 CARSGTPFYEQYF TGTGCCAGATCCGGGACACCCTTCTACGAGCAGTACTTC
TRBJ2-7 16 - TRBD1 TRBV27 CASSSQTGGPRYEQYF TGTGCCAGCAGTTCACAGACAGGGGGCCCTCGATACGAGCAGTACTTC
TRBJ1-5 15 - - TRBV2 CASSDRDFNNQPQHF TGTGCCAGCAGTGATCGGGACTTTAACAATCAGCCCCAGCATTTT
TRBJ1-2 14 few - TRBV11-2 CASSLEYRRAGYTF TGTGCCAGCAGCTTAGAATACAGACGGGCTGGCTACACCTTC
TRBJ2-5 15 once - TRBV25-1 CASSESRLRQETQYF TGTGCCAGCAGTGAATCCCGGCTCAGGCAAGAGACCCAGTACTTC
TRBJ2-7 12 once - TRBV29-1 CSVEGLSYEQYF TGCAGCGTTGAGGGGCTTTCCTACGAGCAGTACTTC
TRBJ2-6 13 - - TRBV30 CAWRATGANVLTF TGTGCCTGGAGAGCGACAGGGGCCAACGTCCTGACTTTC
TRBJ1-1 15 - - TRBV6-5 CASSWGDRLNTEAFF TGTGCCAGCAGTTGGGGAGACAGGCTGAACACTGAAGCTTTCTTT
TRBJ1-6 15 - TRBD1 TRBV30 CAWSVPTGQNSPLHF TGTGCCTGGAGTGTGCCGACAGGGCAAAATTCACCCCTCCACTTT
TRBJ1-1 14 few - TRBV14 CASSQDLMNTEAFF TGTGCCAGCAGCCAAGATCTGATGAACACTGAAGCTTTCTTT
TRBJ2-5 14 few TRBD1 TRBV5-1 CASSWGQAEETQYF TGCGCCAGCAGCTGGGGACAGGCCGAAGAGACCCAGTACTTC
TRBJ2-3 14 - - TRBV29-1 CSVVVRGGTDTQYF TGCAGCGTTGTAGTCCGCGGGGGCACAGATACGCAGTATTTT
TRBJ2-2 14 - - TRBV5-6 CASRKNPNTGELFF TGTGCCAGCAGAAAAAACCCGAACACCGGGGAGCTGTTTTTT
TRBJ2-6 17 - TRBD1 TRBV11-2 CASSLGRQGAGANVLTF TGTGCCAGCAGCTTGGGTAGACAGGGGGCTGGGGCCAACGTCCTGACTTTC